Listed here are 18 T cell receptor beta chains from one sample, sequenced in a study of T cells after posttransplantation cyclophosphamide. Busulfan-fludarabine conditioning, marrow transplant, and cyclophosphamide on days +3 and +4 were administered. Here immunoSEQ multiplex PCR was the method, and the copy in TCRdb shows in-frame clones only, minus some. The data show approximately 25,000 clones, none appearing only once, with 1.8% held by the ten largest. The input for sequencing was PBMCs, taken after allogeneic stem cell transplant with posttransplant cyclophosphamide. The receptors originated from a young adult male patient who received an allogeneic stem cell transplant from a related donor, was CMV-positive, and had no GVHD. T cells may partly derive from the graft donor.

This clone was counted at least ten times. This rearrangement joins TRBV4-1 to TRBJ2-7; perhaps TRBD1 as D (5 bases). This CDR3 spans 15 amino acids. Germline CDR1 is MGHRA and CDR2 is YSYEKL. V lost 0 bases to trimming and J lost 2 bases, with 11 bases between them. The DNA for the CDR3 is TGCGCCAGCAGCCAAGAAGGGGTTCCGACCTACGAGCAGTACTTC. This gives the protein CASSQEGVPTYEQYF.

The sample holds many counts of this clone. The rearrangement links TRBV5-4 to TRBJ2-5; 12 positions agree with TRBD2. This CDR3 has 19 amino acids. J was trimmed by 7 bases and V by 4 bases; bases with no gene match: 20. In germline, CDR1 is SGHNT, CDR2 YYREEE (reference sequence). CDR3 protein: CASSQVGLAGPPSHGTQYF. In DNA, the CDR3 is TGTGCCAGCAGCCAAGTGGGACTAGCGGGCCCCCCCTCCCACGGGACCCAGTACTTC.

This clone was picked up many times. The V call is TRBV19, the J call TRBJ1-1; D gene uncertain. This CDR3 region has 11 residues. Trimming removed 7 bases from V and 4 bases from J, with 7 bases in between. Looked up from germline, CDR1 is LNHDA and CDR2 is SQIVND (reference sequence). The CDR3 DNA is TGTGCCAGTAAAGTGCGCACTGAAGCTTTCTTT. Amino acid sequence: CASKVRTEAFF.

This clone was seen ten or more times. The V and J genes are TRBV10-3 and TRBJ1-1, with D unclear. The CDR3 runs 11 residues. CDR1 is ENHRY, CDR2 SYGVKD, per germline. Trimming stripped 1 base from V and 10 bases from J, with 7 bases between. CDR3: CAISEYGGAFF. The CDR3 DNA sequence: TGTGCCATCAGTGAGTACGGCGGAGCTTTCTTT.

There are many counts of this clone. The chain couples TRBV7-3 to TRBJ1-1; maybe TRBD1 (6 bases). The CDR3 extends over 17 amino acids. The ends were cut back, 0 bases at V and 4 bases at J, with 18 bases in the middle. The germline gives CDR1 SGHTA, CDR2 FQGTGA. The CDR3 DNA reads TGTGCCAGCAGCTTAACGGGATGGGGGGGCGCGGGCACTGAAGCTTTCTTT. Translated, it gives CASSLTGWGGAGTEAFF.

The chain employs TRBV28 and TRBJ2-7; 7 bases line up with TRBD1. From germline, CDR1 is MDHEN and CDR2 SYDVKM. V dropped 5 bases and J dropped 0; count of bases not matched to a gene: 13. CDR3 length: 17 amino acids. CDR3 sequence reads: CASSENYRGRLSYEQYF. In DNA form, the CDR3 reads TGTGCCAGCAGTGAAAATTACAGGGGCCGCCTCTCCTACGAGCAGTACTTC.

This clone has only a few counts. The chain employs TRBV25-1 and TRBJ2-5; D might be TRBD1 (6 bases). The J call is doubtful: the DNA matches TRBJ2-7 better. Germline assignment: CDR1 MGHDK and CDR2 SYGVNS. The CDR3 totals 14 residues. The CDR3 protein is CASSEWGLSYEQYF. In nucleotides, the CDR3 is TGTGCCAGCAGTGAATGGGGGCTATCCTACGAGCAGTACTTC.

This clone was detected many times. J is TRBJ2-1 and V is TRBV5-8; 8 bases are a match to TRBD1. The germline CDR1 and CDR2 sequences are SGHTS and YDEGEE. This CDR3 is built from 14 residues. Germline trimming cut 1 base from V and 7 bases from J; bases unmatched to any gene: 4. The CDR3, as DNA: TGTGCCAGCAGCTTGTGGACAGGGAGAAATGAGCAGTTCTTC. It yields the protein CASSLWTGRNEQFF.

There are many counts of this clone. This chain connects TRBV2 to TRBJ2-7; D might be TRBD1 (5 bases). The V end was cut by 10 bases, the J end by 1 base, with 14 bases between. This CDR3 is 13 amino acids long. Germline V CDR1 and CDR2: SNHLY, FYNNEI. CDR3 bases: TGTGCCACTCTGACAGACGTTTCCTACGAGCAGTACTTC. It translates to CATLTDVSYEQYF.

This clone was detected ten times or more. The chain uses TRBV11-2 and TRBJ2-7; 8 bases line up with TRBD1. Looked up from germline, CDR1 is SGHAT and CDR2 is FQNNGV. V was pared by 4 bases and J by 2 bases, with 4 bases of the junction left unmatched. The CDR3 is 14 amino acids. Here the CDR3 DNA reads TGTGCCAGCAGCTCTGGGACAGGTACCTACGAGCAGTACTTC. This encodes CASSSGTGTYEQYF.

This clone was observed many times. This rearrangement joins TRBV11-2 to TRBJ2-3; TRBD2 might be the D (5 bases). The CDR3 is 17 residues long. Germline CDR1 and CDR2: SGHAT and FQNNGV. The ends were cut back, 2 bases at V and 1 base at J, with 16 bases in the middle. CDR3 region: CASSLPPGVIGTDTQYF. The DNA of the CDR3 is TGTGCCAGCAGCTTACCCCCCGGGGTGATTGGCACAGATACGCAGTATTTT.

This clone was seen repeatedly, ten times or more. The chain employs TRBV6-5 and TRBJ1-5; possibly TRBD1 for D (5 bases). V lost 0 bases and J lost 2, with 8 bases in between. Germline loops: CDR1 MNHEY, CDR2 SVGAGI. The CDR3 loop spans 15 amino acids. Here the CDR3 DNA reads TGTGCCAGCAGTTACTCTTGGGGGGGCAATCAGCCCCAGCATTTT. This codes for CASSYSWGGNQPQHF.

This clone has a count of ten or more. J is TRBJ1-1 and V is TRBV7-9; 8 nucleotides match TRBD1. The CDR3 is made up of 14 amino acids. Per the germline V gene, CDR1 is SEHNR and CDR2 is FQNEAQ (reference sequence). Trimming cost V 5 bases and J 7 bases; bases outside gene matches: 9. DNA for the CDR3: TGTGCCAGCAGCCACGGACAGGGAACAGGTGAAGCTTTCTTT. It translates to CASSHGQGTGEAFF.

In this sample, this clone turned up many times. The chain is built from TRBV28 and TRBJ2-1, with 7 bases matching TRBD2. CDR3 size: 14 residues. Trimming at V came to 5 bases and at J to 9 bases, leaving 10 bases not matched to a gene. Germline CDR1 MDHEN, CDR2 SYDVKM. The DNA of the CDR3 is TGTGCCAGCAGTCCTTACACCGCGGGAGTTGAGCAGTTCTTC. Amino acids: CASSPYTAGVEQFF.

CDR3 sequence (DNA): TGTGCCAGCAGTGAAAGCCAATTTTCGGGACAGGGTGATTCACCCCTCCACTTT. This encodes CASSESQFSGQGDSPLHF. This chain joins TRBV6-1 and TRBJ1-6; 9 bases fit TRBD1. Germline trimming cut 2 bases from V and 8 bases from J; bases unmatched to any gene: 13. Germline lookup yields CDR1 MNHNS and CDR2 SASEGT. The CDR3 covers 18 residues.

In this sample, this clone turned up many times. V usage is TRBV27 and J usage is TRBJ1-6; D is perhaps TRBD1 (6 bases). The CDR3 runs 17 residues. V gave up 2 bases and J gave up 0 bases, with 11 bases separating them. Germline CDR1 and CDR2: MNHEY and SMNVEV (reference sequence). CDR3 region: CASSLGQMSSYNSPLHF. For the CDR3, the DNA is TGTGCCAGCAGTTTAGGACAGATGAGCTCCTATAATTCACCCCTCCACTTT.

This clone was counted a few times. A much larger clone differs by one base, so this may be a read error. The chain couples TRBV28 to TRBJ2-5; 8 nucleotides agree with TRBD2. CDR1 MDHEN and CDR2 SYDVKM come from the germline V gene. The CDR3 contains 16 residues. The CDR3 is CASSFQSGSGKEAQYF. DNA for the CDR3: TGTGCCAGCAGTTTCCAGAGCGGGAGCGGAAAAGAGGCCCAGTACTTC.

In this sample, this clone turned up many times. V and J are TRBV27 and TRBJ2-6; 12 bases align to TRBD1. Germline V gene lookup returns CDR1 MNHEY and CDR2 SMNVEV (reference sequence). The V segment lost 6 bases and the J segment 1 base; nucleotides outside the gene matches: 4. This CDR3 spans 17 amino acids. CDR3 sequence (DNA): TGTGCCAGCAGCCGGGACAGGGGGCCTTCTGGGGCCAACGTCCTGACTTTC. Translated, it gives CASSRDRGPSGANVLTF.